This T cell receptor (beta chain) is from a study of T cell repertoires in cytomegalovirus infection. Germline assignment: CDR1 WNHNN and CDR2 SYGVQD (reference sequence). With 1 base removed from V and 5 bases from J, the gap between germline ends came to 8 bases. This CDR3 contains 14 residues. TCRdb re-analysed the reads in MiXCR, keeping a single row per CDR3 protein. Among about 47,000 distinct CDR3 sequences listed, roughly 19% were seen once. Notes on this clonotype: The antigen is undetermined.

The chain couples TRBV10-1 to TRBJ2-2; possible D gene TRBD1, 5 bases. The origin of this receptor is a human donor in good health (CMV status not recorded). Some clones in this sample may be carry-over from other donors' samples. The starting material was CD8+ T cells from cultured PBMCs, obtained from culture after CMV antigen stimulation. In DNA, the CDR3 is TGCGCCAGCAGTGAGTTTCGACAGACCGGGGAGCTGTTTTTT. This gives the protein CASSEFRQTGELFF.